This T cell receptor (beta chain) appears in the sequencing data of a study of blood T cell repertoires in COVID-19. At the level of the study: The cDNA or gDNA used as material had been derived from T cells, B-cell-depleted T cells, or PBMCs.

V was pared by 2 bases and J by 4 bases, with 6 bases between. The CDR3 has 13 amino acids. The germline V gene has CDR1 SGHNT and CDR2 YYREEE (reference sequence). As processed by the authors: Amplification with reference gene primers provided the estimates of nucleated cell counts. Generated by immunoSEQ multiplex PCR, the TCRdb table keeps only in-frame clones and is missing some. V and J calls and clone size come straight from that table; D and trimming were deduced from the DNA. The repertoire holds more than 300,000 clones, 85% to 90% seen once, with roughly 1.2% in the top ten. This TCR was recovered from a woman under 30 who had recovered from COVID-19. Sample: PBMCs or T cells enriched from blood (not recorded which). The V and J genes are TRBV5-4 and TRBJ1-4, with D perhaps matching TRBD1 (5 bases). The DNA for the CDR3 is TGTGCCAGCAGCTTCCAGGGTAATGAAAAACTGTTTTTT. Its protein is CASSFQGNEKLFF.